This entry lists 31 T cell receptor beta chains sequenced from one sample in a study of Ad26.COV2.S vaccination and SARS-CoV-2 variants. Indicated treatment: some 20 received Ad26.COV2.S at low or high dose, single or two shots; several received placebo; per-sample allocation not given. Specimens were obtained on day 63 following the first vaccine or placebo injection. Libraries were prepared by immunoSEQ multiplex PCR; TCRdb keeps only in-frame clonotypes and omits some of them. Of about 680,000 clones listed, 89% were seen once; the top ten hold nearly 1.5%. The sequencing here drew on peripheral blood, taken in a trial of Ad26.COV2.S vaccine versus placebo. Every receptor here comes from a person aged 18-65 years who received the Ad26.COV2.S COVID-19 vaccine or a placebo.

The chain carries TRBV2 and TRBJ1-2; 8 nucleotides match TRBD1. Losses at the gene ends were 6 bases for V and 4 bases for J; bases not matched to a gene: 4. CDR1 is SNHLY and CDR2 is FYNNEI in the germline V gene. The CDR3 contains 13 residues. CDR3 bases: TGTGCCAGCAGGGACAGGGACCTCTATGGCTACACCTTC. As protein: CASRDRDLYGYTF. Full variable domain (missing parts from reference TRBV2 and TRBJ1-2): EPEVTQTPSHQVTQMGQEVILRCVPISNHLYFYWYRQILGQKVEFLVSFYNNEISEKSEIFDDQFSVERPDGSNFTLKIRSTKLEDSAMYFCASRDRDLYGYTFGSGTRLTVV.

The rearrangement uses TRBV4-2 and TRBJ2-5; D perhaps matches TRBD1 (6 bases). Per the germline V gene, CDR1 is LGHNA and CDR2 is YNFKEQ. This CDR3 has 17 residues. Trimming took 0 bases from V and 5 from J, leaving 19 bases between them. The CDR3 region is CASSQDWEGGGGETQYF. The DNA for the CDR3 is TGTGCCAGCAGCCAAGATTGGGAAGGTGGGGGCGGCGAGACCCAGTACTTC.

This chain uses TRBV7-8 with TRBJ1-2, with D perhaps TRBD1 (5 bases). The germline V and J ends were trimmed by 1 base and 4 bases, with 10 bases remaining between them. Germline CDR1 is SGHVS and CDR2 is FQNEAQ. This CDR3 has 14 amino acids. CDR3 protein: CASSLGGEGYGYTF. CDR3 coding DNA: TGTGCCAGCAGCTTAGGGGGGGAGGGCTATGGCTACACCTTC.

In this sample, this clone turned up once. The chain uses TRBV9 and TRBJ2-7, with D possibly being TRBD2 (7 bases). V lost 4 bases to trimming and J lost 4 bases, with 18 bases between them. The V gene's germline CDR1 is SGDLS and CDR2 YYNGEE. CDR3 length: 15 residues. The CDR3 DNA sequence: TGTGCCAGCAGCCCCTTAGGGGGGGGCCTGTACGAGCAGTACTTC. Translation gives CASSPLGGGLYEQYF.

The genes are TRBV6-6 and TRBJ1-4; D may be TRBD1 (5 bases). V lost 7 bases, J lost 4 bases, and 13 bases lay in between. Germline V gives CDR1 MNHNY, CDR2 SVGAGI (reference sequence). The CDR3 contains 14 residues. CDR3 sequence reads: CASNGHRLNEKLFF. The DNA of the CDR3 is TGTGCCAGCAACGGACACCGGCTTAATGAAAAACTGTTTTTT.

The gene calls are TRBV19 and TRBJ2-5; D gene ambiguous. V was shortened by 5 bases and J by 5 bases, with 3 bases between the two germline ends. The CDR3 consists of 10 residues. Germline assignment: CDR1 LNHDA and CDR2 SQIVND (reference sequence). CDR3 protein: CASSRETQYF. CDR3 coding DNA: TGTGCCAGTAGTCGGGAGACCCAGTACTTC.

The CDR3 loop reads CATSTRTGGPHEQYF. CDR3 DNA: TGTGCCACCAGCACGAGAACGGGAGGGCCGCACGAGCAGTACTTC. The chain carries TRBV15 and TRBJ2-7; TRBD2 agrees at 8 bases. The CDR3 totals 15 residues. V dropped 4 bases and J dropped 5; count of bases not matched to a gene: 10. Germline CDR1 is LNHNV and CDR2 is YYDKDF (reference sequence).

This chain links TRBV6-2 or TRBV6-3 with TRBJ2-7; 10 nucleotides align to TRBD2. Germline V CDR1 and CDR2: MNHEY, SVGEGT. There are 16 residues in the CDR3. The junction had 8 bases not matched to a gene; V was cut back by 2 bases and J by 4 bases. CDR3 bases: TGTGCCAGCAGTTACGGGACTAGCGTCCTCGGGTACGAGCAGTACTTC. It encodes CASSYGTSVLGYEQYF.

The rearrangement uses TRBV7-2 and TRBJ1-6, with a possible D match to TRBD1 (6 bases). This CDR3 contains 14 residues. The ends were cut back, 0 bases at V and 15 bases at J, with 15 bases in the middle. Looked up from germline, CDR1 is SGHTA and CDR2 is FQGNSA. CDR3 region: CASSLAYLGQLLHF. The CDR3 DNA reads TGTGCCAGCAGCTTAGCCTACCTAGGACAGCTCCTCCACTTT.

V and J are TRBV9 and TRBJ2-5, with a possible D match to TRBD1 (6 bases). Trimming shortened V by 0 bases and J by 9 bases, and 12 bases separated the two germline ends. This CDR3 has 13 residues. Germline assignment: CDR1 SGDLS and CDR2 YYNGEE. DNA of the CDR3: TGTGCCAGCAGCGTAGGAGGGGGAACGGCCCAGTACTTC. It specifies CASSVGGGTAQYF.

The rearrangement uses TRBV10-2 and TRBJ2-2; a weak D match, TRBD1 (6 bases). This CDR3 has 14 amino acids. Germline V lookup: CDR1 WSHSY, CDR2 SAAADI. Trimming removed 3 bases from V and 7 bases from J, with 12 bases in between. The CDR3 DNA follows: TGCGCCAGCAGTGATCCAGGGGACAACGGGGAGCTGTTTTTT. This encodes CASSDPGDNGELFF.

This clone was picked up one time. V and J are TRBV12-5 and TRBJ2-1; 15 nucleotides match TRBD2. The germline V gene encodes CDR1 LGHNT and CDR2 FRNRAP. J was trimmed by 0 bases and V by 6 bases; bases with no gene match: 6. The CDR3 loop spans 18 amino acids. The CDR3 region has the DNA TGTGCTAGTGGCTGGACTAGCGGGGGGGCCAGCTCCTACAATGAGCAGTTCTTC. Translating it yields CASGWTSGGASSYNEQFF.

The chain joins TRBV7-6 to TRBJ2-5, with TRBD2 matching 13 bases. Germline V gene sequence: CDR1 SGHVS, CDR2 FNYEAQ. The CDR3 is 17 amino acids. Germline trimming cut 0 bases from V and 3 bases from J; bases unmatched to any gene: 4. CDR3 DNA sequence: TGTGCCAGCAGCTTAGCGGGGGGACTAGCGGGGAAAGAGACCCAGTACTTC. This encodes CASSLAGGLAGKETQYF.

This sequence joins TRBV20-1 and TRBJ2-1; TRBD2 might be the D (6 bases). Germline V CDR1 and CDR2: DFQATT, SNEGSKA (reference sequence). Trimming shortened V by 3 bases and J by 0 bases, and 9 bases separated the two germline ends. The CDR3 extends over 14 amino acids. CDR3 loop: CSASVGSSYNEQFF. The CDR3 DNA is TGCAGTGCTAGTGTCGGGAGCTCCTACAATGAGCAGTTCTTC.

The chain uses TRBV6-5 and TRBJ1-6, with 7 bases identical to TRBD1. J lost 11 bases, V lost 6 bases, and 7 bases had no gene match. CDR1 is MNHEY, CDR2 SVGAGI, per germline. This CDR3 has 13 amino acids. The chain's CDR3 is CASSWDSNTPLHF. Written as DNA, the CDR3 is TGTGCCAGCAGCTGGGACAGCAACACACCCCTCCACTTT.

The rearrangement links TRBV19 to TRBJ1-2; TRBD1 matches 11 bases. Losses at the gene ends were 1 base for V and 8 bases for J; bases not matched to a gene: 6. Germline assignment: CDR1 LNHDA and CDR2 SQIVND (reference sequence). This CDR3 region has 15 residues. The CDR3 DNA reads TGTGCCAGTAGTATAGTCCGGACAGGGGGCCAAGGCTACACCTTC. Its translation: CASSIVRTGGQGYTF. Together with reference TRBV19 and TRBJ1-2, the CDR3 gives the full variable domain: DGGITQSPKYLFRKEGQNVTLSCEQNLNHDAMYWYRQDPGQGLRLIYYSQIVNDFQKGDIAEGYSVSREKKESFPLTVTSAQKNPTAFYLCASSIVRTGGQGYTFGSGTRLTVV.

This clone has more than one count but fewer than ten. The rearrangement links TRBV5-4 to TRBJ2-3, with no clear D. The germline V gene has CDR1 SGHNT and CDR2 YYREEE (reference sequence). The V end was cut by 0 bases, the J end by 6 bases, with 11 bases between. The CDR3 consists of 14 residues. The CDR3 sequence is CASSLELAEDTQYF. The CDR3 region has the DNA TGTGCCAGCAGCTTGGAACTTGCAGAGGATACGCAGTATTTT.

The chain's CDR3 is CASSLSLAGGLDAYEQYF. CDR3 DNA sequence: TGTGCCAGCAGTTTGTCTCTAGCGGGGGGTCTTGACGCCTACGAGCAGTACTTC. The chain joins TRBV6-2 or TRBV6-3 to TRBJ2-7, with 11 bases matching TRBD2. J gave up 2 bases and V 4 bases, and 13 bases lay outside the gene matches. The germline V gene has CDR1 MNHEY and CDR2 SVGEGT. The CDR3 spans 18 residues.

The genes are TRBV9 and TRBJ1-2, with TRBD1 matching over 8 bases. The junction had 8 bases not matched to a gene; V was cut back by 0 bases and J by 4 bases. The CDR3 consists of 16 residues. In germline, CDR1 is SGDLS, CDR2 YYNGEE. The CDR3 spells CASSVASDRAFYGYTF. The DNA of the CDR3 is TGTGCCAGCAGCGTAGCTTCGGACAGGGCTTTCTATGGCTACACCTTC.

V and J are TRBV6-6 and TRBJ2-2, with no clear D. V lost 0 bases, J lost 4 bases, and 9 bases lay in between. The germline gives CDR1 MNHNY, CDR2 SVGAGI (reference sequence). This CDR3 is 15 amino acids long. The CDR3, as DNA: TGTGCCAGCAGTTACTCGATCTTGGGCACCGGGGAGCTGTTTTTT. Translated, it gives CASSYSILGTGELFF.

Points on this clone: Other nucleotide sequences from this sample produce the same CDR3. The V gene is TRBV12-3 or TRBV12-4, the J gene TRBJ2-7, with D unresolved. The CDR3 covers 11 residues. V was clipped by 5 bases and J by 4 bases, with 6 bases between them. This chain's CDR3 is CASSLGYEQYF. DNA of the CDR3: TGTGCCAGCAGTCTGGGGTACGAGCAGTACTTC.

The chain carries TRBV7-9 and TRBJ2-2; tentative D call: TRBD1 (6 bases). CDR1 is SEHNR and CDR2 is FQNEAQ in the germline V gene (reference sequence). The length of the CDR3 is 15 residues. The ends were cut back, 7 bases at V and 5 bases at J, with 17 bases in the middle. For the CDR3, the DNA is TGTGCCAGCACGCCAACTTACAGGGTTACCGGGGAGCTGTTTTTT. Its protein is CASTPTYRVTGELFF.

The chain joins TRBV5-6 to TRBJ1-2; D unresolved. V was clipped by 5 bases and J by 0 bases, with 14 bases between them. Looked up from germline, CDR1 is SGHDT and CDR2 is YYEEEE. The CDR3 is 15 residues long. CDR3 protein: CASRLWGGPNYGYTF. DNA for the CDR3: TGTGCCAGCAGACTATGGGGAGGGCCTAACTATGGCTACACCTTC.

The table lists this clone with a few counts. The genes are TRBV3-1 (or the pseudogene TRBV3-2) and TRBJ2-1, with 9 bases matching TRBD2. Trimming took 4 bases from V and 2 from J; bases not matched to a gene: 9. The CDR3 runs 17 residues. Per the germline V gene, CDR1 is LGHDT and CDR2 is YNNKEL (reference sequence). DNA for the CDR3: TGTGCCAGCAGCCCGGGACTAGCCTTGATACCCTACAATGAGCAGTTCTTC. Its translation: CASSPGLALIPYNEQFF.

This rearrangement joins TRBV10-3 to TRBJ2-3; D not resolved. The length of the CDR3 is 12 residues. Germline CDR1 reads ENHRY; CDR2 reads SYGVKD. V gave up 2 bases and J gave up 8 bases, with 8 bases separating them. CDR3 coding DNA: TGTGCCATCAGTGAGAGCACGGGTACGCAGTATTTT. Residues: CAISESTGTQYF.

The chain employs TRBV7-2 and TRBJ1-6; D not resolved. Per germline, CDR1 SGHTA and CDR2 FQGNSA. The germline V and J ends were trimmed by 3 bases and 9 bases, with 9 bases remaining between them. The length of the CDR3 is 13 residues. The CDR3 here is CASSFLGSSPLHF. The CDR3 DNA reads as TGTGCCAGCAGCTTTTTGGGCAGTTCACCCCTCCACTTT.

This clone has a handful of counts. This sequence joins TRBV6-4 and TRBJ2-3; D not resolved. The CDR3 sequence is 14 residues long. Germline CDR1 is MRHNA and CDR2 is SNTAGT. V shed 3 bases and J shed 1 base, with 8 bases lying between them. The CDR3 nucleotides read TGTGCCAGCAGTGAAGTCACAGGCACAGATACGCAGTATTTT. The encoded protein is CASSEVTGTDTQYF.

The genes are TRBV12-3 or TRBV12-4 and TRBJ2-7; D is uncertain. Between the trimmed V and J ends, which lost 2 bases and 4 bases, there was a span of 9 bases. The CDR3 has 13 amino acids. Written as DNA, the CDR3 is TGTGCCAGCAGTTTAAGTAACGAGTACGAGCAGTACTTC. The encoded protein is CASSLSNEYEQYF.

This clone was seen only once. The chain uses TRBV9 and TRBJ2-7, with a possible D match to TRBD2 (5 bases). V was pared by 2 bases and J by 3 bases, with 18 bases between. The CDR3 runs to 16 residues. Germline CDR1 is SGDLS and CDR2 is YYNGEE. CDR3 nucleotides: TGTGCCAGCAGCGTGGGAGAGGGCGGCGGCGGCTACGAGCAGTACTTC. Its protein product is CASSVGEGGGGYEQYF.

The CDR3: CASSLNRDDTIYF. DNA of the CDR3: TGTGCCAGCTCACTGAACAGGGATGACACCATATATTTT. The chain uses TRBV18 and TRBJ1-3, with D possibly TRBD1 on 6 matching bases. CDR1 and CDR2 from the germline V gene are KGHSH and LQKENI. The CDR3 loop spans 13 amino acids. V lost 4 bases and J lost 8, with 12 bases in between.

The rearrangement links TRBV5-6 to TRBJ2-7, with 8 bases that match TRBD1. The junction had 5 bases not matched to a gene; V was cut back by 3 bases and J by 3 bases. CDR1 is SGHDT and CDR2 is YYEEEE in the germline V gene. The CDR3 covers 14 residues. The DNA for the CDR3 is TGTGCCAGCAGCTGGGGGACAGGCCGCTACGAGCAGTACTTC. Encoded protein: CASSWGTGRYEQYF.